This is a list of T cell receptor beta chains from one sample in a study of blood T cell repertoires in COVID-19. Data came from immunoSEQ multiplex PCR; TCRdb stores just in-frame clones and leaves some out. The data contain about 29,000 clones, approximately 90% of them seen just once; the ten biggest clones take up 9% to 10%. The sample was peripheral blood. The origin of the receptors is a human donor in a cohort sampled during active COVID-19. The CDR3 runs from the conserved cysteine through the conserved F or W. A D gene is named only where the DNA matches it firmly. Clone size is not always given. Where it is, it says once, few, many or a class for expanded clones.

d_gene: TRBD1; j_gene: TRBJ1-2; abundance: once; v_gene: TRBV11-2; CDR3nt: TGTGCCAGCAGCTTAGGGGGGACAGGGGACTTCTATGGCTACACCTTC; CDR3aa: CASSLGGTGDFYGYTF
d_gene: NA; j_gene: TRBJ1-1; abundance: NA; v_gene: TRBV6-2/TRBV6-3; CDR3nt: TGTGCCAGCAGTTACACGGGGACACCGGGCCTTTTT; CDR3aa: CASSYTGTPGLF
d_gene: TRBD2; j_gene: TRBJ2-1; abundance: NA; v_gene: TRBV19; CDR3nt: TGTGCCAGTAGTCCGGGACTAGCCGCCTCCCTATACAATGAGCAGTTCTTC; CDR3aa: CASSPGLAASLYNEQFF
d_gene: NA; j_gene: TRBJ1-6; abundance: once; v_gene: TRBV5-1; CDR3nt: TGCGCCAGCAGAAGTCCAGGGGATCCCTATAATTCACCCCTCCACTTT; CDR3aa: CASRSPGDPYNSPLHF
d_gene: TRBD1; j_gene: TRBJ1-1; abundance: NA; v_gene: TRBV7-2; CDR3nt: TGTGCCAGCAGATGGACAGGGGCGAACACTGAAGCTTTCTTT; CDR3aa: CASRWTGANTEAFF
d_gene: NA; j_gene: TRBJ2-1; abundance: NA; v_gene: TRBV11-3; CDR3nt: TGTGCCAGCAGCCTATCACAGGGAACGTCAAACAATGAGCAGTTCTTC; CDR3aa: CASSLSQGTSNNEQFF
d_gene: TRBD1; j_gene: TRBJ1-5; abundance: NA; v_gene: TRBV19; CDR3nt: TGTGCCAGTAGAGAAGGGACAGGCTACAATCAGCCCCAGCATTTT; CDR3aa: CASREGTGYNQPQHF
d_gene: TRBD2; j_gene: TRBJ2-1; abundance: NA; v_gene: TRBV4-1; CDR3nt: TGCGCCAGCAGCATAGCGGGGGACAATGAGCAGTTCTTC; CDR3aa: CASSIAGDNEQFF
d_gene: TRBD2; j_gene: TRBJ2-1; abundance: NA; v_gene: TRBV19; CDR3nt: TGTGCCAGTAGTCTTAAGGGCGGGGGGTTCTACAATGAGCAGTTCTTC; CDR3aa: CASSLKGGGFYNEQFF
d_gene: NA; j_gene: TRBJ2-7; abundance: once; v_gene: TRBV29-1; CDR3nt: TGCAGCGTTAGTCCCCGGTCAGGCGAGCAGTACTTC; CDR3aa: CSVSPRSGEQYF